Below, 30 T cell receptor beta chains from the same sample are listed, as sequenced in a study of blood T cell repertoires in COVID-19. The protocol was immunoSEQ multiplex PCR, while the TCRdb copy is restricted to in-frame clones and leaves out a portion. The table includes about 120,000 clones, around 85% detected once. Input material: peripheral blood. The receptors come from a man aged 55-75 years with acute or convalescent COVID-19.

This clone was seen only once. The chain links TRBV27 to TRBJ2-7; 8 bases agree with TRBD1. The V gene's germline CDR1 is MNHEY and CDR2 SMNVEV (reference sequence). The CDR3 totals 14 residues. After removal of 6 bases from V and 3 bases from J, the junction contained 7 bases not matched to a gene. CDR3 region: CASSAGTGYYEQYF. In DNA form, the CDR3 reads TGTGCCAGCAGCGCCGGGACAGGATACTACGAGCAGTACTTC.

The rearrangement uses TRBV10-3 and TRBJ2-3, with 10 bases aligning to TRBD2. This CDR3 has 14 amino acids. With V trimmed by 6 bases and J by 3 bases, 3 bases remained unmatched. CDR1 is ENHRY and CDR2 is SYGVKD in the germline V gene. The CDR3 nucleotides are TGTGCCATCAGGCGGACTAGCGGAACAGATACGCAGTATTTT. This sequence encodes CAIRRTSGTDTQYF.

This clone was observed a few times. The CDR3 region is CASSLVSSGTDTQYF. CDR3 sequence (DNA): TGTGCCAGCAGCTTAGTATCCAGCGGCACAGATACGCAGTATTTT. The chain carries TRBV7-9 and TRBJ2-3; D not certain. This CDR3 contains 15 residues. V was trimmed by 1 base and J by 1 base, leaving 9 bases between them. Per germline, CDR1 SEHNR and CDR2 FQNEAQ (reference sequence). Together with reference TRBV7-9 and TRBJ2-3, the CDR3 gives the full variable domain: DTGVSQNPRHKITKRGQNVTFRCDPISEHNRLYWYRQTLGQGPEFLTYFQNEAQLEKSRLLSDRFSAERPKGSFSTLEIQRTEQGDSAMYLCASSLVSSGTDTQYFGPGTRLTVL.

V and J are TRBV27 and TRBJ1-4; D might be TRBD1 (5 bases). The CDR3 has 17 residues. Trimming cost V 2 bases and J 6 bases, with 19 bases left between them. The V gene's germline CDR1 is MNHEY and CDR2 SMNVEV (reference sequence). The CDR3: CASSLRGQGYSDEKLFF. In DNA, the CDR3 is TGTGCCAGCAGTTTAAGGGGCCAGGGCTACTCCGATGAAAAACTGTTTTTT.

This chain joins TRBV19 and TRBJ2-2, with TRBD2 identical over 8 bases. CDR3 length: 19 amino acids. Trimming removed 5 bases from V and 7 bases from J; junction bases left unmatched: 21. Germline CDR1 and CDR2: LNHDA and SQIVND (reference sequence). CDR3 bases: TGTGCCAGTAGTGATGAAGCGCTAGCGGGCGTCAAATGGGGCGGGGAGCTGTTTTTT. It yields the protein CASSDEALAGVKWGGELFF.

The rearrangement links TRBV27 to TRBJ1-6; D is unclear. Germline loops: CDR1 MNHEY, CDR2 SMNVEV (reference sequence). CDR3 length equals 14 residues. Trimming removed 4 bases at V and 1 base at J, with 5 bases between. The CDR3 loop reads CASSSTSYNSPLHF. For the CDR3, the DNA is TGTGCCAGCAGTTCTACTTCCTATAATTCACCCCTCCACTTT.

This chain links TRBV30 with TRBJ1-5; TRBD1 aligns across 8 bases. The CDR3 length is 14 residues. Germline-derived CDR1 and CDR2 are GTSNPN and SVGIG (reference sequence). With V trimmed by 0 bases and J by 4 bases, 2 bases remained unmatched. DNA for the CDR3: TGTGCCTGGAGTGTACAGGGGGAGAATCAGCCCCAGCATTTT. Translating it yields CAWSVQGENQPQHF.

The V gene is TRBV7-8, the J gene TRBJ1-5, with 8 bases matching TRBD1. Germline assignment: CDR1 SGHVS and CDR2 FQNEAQ. V lost 5 bases and J lost 3; bases outside the gene matches: 6. The CDR3 runs 15 residues. CDR3 DNA: TGTGCCAGCAGCACGCGGACAGGGCCCAATCAGCCCCAGCATTTT. Its translation: CASSTRTGPNQPQHF.

This clone has just one count. This chain joins TRBV25-1 and TRBJ1-2; D is unresolved. The CDR3 totals 11 residues. V lost 1 base and J lost 7, with 4 bases in between. Germline CDR1 reads MGHDK; CDR2 reads SYGVNS. CDR3 sequence (DNA): TGTGCCAGCAGTGAATTCCGTGGCTACACCTTC. Amino acid sequence: CASSEFRGYTF.

The chain links TRBV2 to TRBJ2-1; weak D call: TRBD2 (5 bases). V dropped 6 bases and J dropped 9 bases, with 12 bases sitting between them. Germline CDR1 SNHLY, CDR2 FYNNEI. The CDR3 has 12 residues. The DNA of the CDR3 is TGTGCCAGCAGCTTACTAGTTGGTGAGCAGTTCTTC. This sequence encodes CASSLLVGEQFF.

Notes on this clone: The sample has other DNA sequences that encode this CDR3 too. This chain joins TRBV6-5 and TRBJ1-1; 11 bases are shared with TRBD1. Germline assignment: CDR1 MNHEY and CDR2 SVGAGI. The CDR3 runs to 13 residues. With 6 bases clipped from V and 3 bases from J, the junction kept 0 bases outside the gene matches. Written as DNA, the CDR3 is TGTGCCAGCAGGGGACAGGGGGACACTGAAGCTTTCTTT. This codes for CASRGQGDTEAFF.

This rearrangement joins TRBV4-3 to TRBJ2-7, with D unresolved. Trimming removed 0 bases at V and 1 base at J, with 10 bases between. The CDR3 runs to 15 residues. CDR1 and CDR2 from the germline V gene are LGHNA and YSLEER. This CDR3 is CASSQEVTVSYEQYF. The CDR3 bases are TGCGCCAGCAGCCAAGAGGTAACGGTTTCCTACGAGCAGTACTTC.

The chain carries TRBV19 and TRBJ2-1; 7 bases fit TRBD1. J lost 4 bases, V lost 4 bases, and 4 bases had no gene match. Germline lookup yields CDR1 LNHDA and CDR2 SQIVND (reference sequence). The CDR3 covers 14 residues. The CDR3 is CASSTGDSYNEQFF. In DNA, the CDR3 is TGTGCCAGTAGTACCGGGGACAGTTACAATGAGCAGTTCTTC.

For the CDR3, the DNA is TGTGCCAGCAGCGGTAGCGGGAGGACCAATGAGCAGTTCTTC. This sequence encodes CASSGSGRTNEQFF. The chain couples TRBV9 to TRBJ2-1, with TRBD2 identical over 10 bases. The CDR3 extends over 14 amino acids. The J segment lost 6 bases and the V segment lost 3 bases, leaving 3 bases of the junction unmatched. Germline V lookup: CDR1 SGDLS, CDR2 YYNGEE. The variable domain in full, with the rest retrieved from reference TRBV9 and TRBJ2-1, is DSGVTQTPKHLITATGQRVTLRCSPRSGDLSVYWYQQSLDQGLQFLIQYYNGEERAKGNILERFSAQQFPDLHSELNLSSLELGDSALYFCASSGSGRTNEQFFGPGTRLTVL.

The rearrangement uses TRBV5-6 and TRBJ2-7, with no clear D. Trimming removed 0 bases from V and 3 bases from J, with 13 bases in between. CDR1 and CDR2 (germline): SGHDT, YYEEEE. The CDR3 runs 15 residues. CDR3 in amino acids: CASSLVGRFGYEQYF. In nucleotides, the CDR3 is TGTGCCAGCAGCTTGGTTGGGCGCTTCGGCTACGAGCAGTACTTC.

The chain carries TRBV7-2 and TRBJ1-4; D gene uncertain. V was trimmed by 4 bases and J by 7 bases, leaving 10 bases between them. Germline loops: CDR1 SGHTA, CDR2 FQGNSA. CDR3 length: 13 residues. DNA of the CDR3: TGTGCCAGCAGCTGGACTGTTAGTGAAAAACTGTTTTTT. As protein: CASSWTVSEKLFF.

The chain links TRBV13 to TRBJ2-2, with a weak D call TRBD2 (5 bases). V lost 5 bases, J lost 7 bases, and 17 bases lay in between. CDR3 size: 15 residues. Germline-derived CDR1 and CDR2 are PRHDT and FYEKMQ (reference sequence). CDR3 in amino acids: CASSRSASGFGELFF. In nucleotides, the CDR3 is TGTGCCAGCAGCCGTAGCGCCTCGGGATTCGGGGAGCTGTTTTTT.

This rearrangement joins TRBV5-1 to TRBJ2-3, with TRBD1 matching over 10 bases. Germline-derived CDR1 and CDR2 are SGHRS and YFSETQ. Trimming at V came to 3 bases and at J to 5 bases, leaving 6 bases not matched to a gene. The CDR3 consists of 15 residues. The CDR3 loop is CASSSGQGRGDTQYF. CDR3 bases: TGCGCCAGCAGCTCGGGACAGGGGAGGGGAGATACGCAGTATTTT.

This rearrangement joins TRBV2 to TRBJ2-4; D is uncertain. The V gene's germline CDR1 is SNHLY and CDR2 FYNNEI. Trimming took off 2 bases at V and 1 base at J, with 15 bases between the two ends. CDR3 length: 17 amino acids. The CDR3 loop reads CASSELQLIRAKNIQYF. CDR3 DNA sequence: TGTGCCAGCAGTGAATTACAGCTCATCCGGGCCAAAAACATTCAGTACTTC.

V is TRBV18 and J is TRBJ2-3; D perhaps matches TRBD1 (6 bases). V lost 5 bases, J lost 6 bases, and 12 bases lay in between. The CDR3 consists of 13 residues. Germline values: CDR1 KGHSH, CDR2 LQKENI. This CDR3 is CASSTNREDTQYF. CDR3 DNA sequence: TGTGCCAGCTCAACTAACAGGGAGGATACGCAGTATTTT.

This chain joins TRBV6-5 and TRBJ2-7; 11 bases are a match to TRBD1. V was pared by 0 bases and J by 2 bases, with 3 bases of the junction left unmatched. Germline CDR1 and CDR2: MNHEY and SVGAGI. The CDR3 has 16 residues. The CDR3 sequence is CASSYSGQGVTYEQYF. For the CDR3, the DNA is TGTGCCAGCAGTTACTCGGGACAGGGGGTAACCTACGAGCAGTACTTC.

The rearrangement joins TRBV7-6 to TRBJ1-2; D possibly corresponds to TRBD1 (6 bases). The V and J ends lost 2 bases and 6 bases respectively, with 16 bases between them. This CDR3 region has 15 residues. Looked up from germline, CDR1 is SGHVS and CDR2 is FNYEAQ. The DNA for the CDR3 is TGTGCCAGCAGCTTACGGGACAATATTAAGGATGGCTACACCTTC. Translation: CASSLRDNIKDGYTF.

V gene TRBV12-3 or TRBV12-4 combines with J gene TRBJ1-4; TRBD1 is a possible D gene (6 bases). V lost 6 bases to trimming and J lost 8 bases, with 13 bases between them. This CDR3 spans 13 amino acids. Here the CDR3 reads CASRTQGGEKLFF. The CDR3 nucleotides are TGTGCCAGCAGAACACAGGGTGGGGAAAAACTGTTTTTT.

The J gene is TRBJ2-7, the V gene TRBV6-5; TRBD2 matches at 7 bases. V lost 8 bases, J lost 5 bases, and 9 bases stayed unmatched. Per the germline V gene, CDR1 is MNHEY and CDR2 is SVGAGI. The CDR3 sequence is 13 residues long. The CDR3 spells CASLGGGFDEQYF. CDR3 nucleotide sequence: TGTGCCAGCCTGGGCGGGGGTTTCGACGAGCAGTACTTC.

The chain recombines TRBV7-2 with TRBJ2-2; 7 bases line up with TRBD2. The CDR3 is 15 residues long. Per germline, CDR1 SGHTA and CDR2 FQGNSA. The V and J ends lost 5 bases and 2 bases, in that order; junction bases with no gene match: 5. In nucleotides, the CDR3 is TGTGCCAGCAGCCCCCGGACTAGAAACACCGGGGAGCTGTTTTTT. Its protein is CASSPRTRNTGELFF.

This chain connects TRBV27 to TRBJ2-7; tentative D call: TRBD1 (5 bases). Trimming cost V 5 bases and J 0 bases, with 8 bases left between them. The length of the CDR3 is 13 residues. Germline loops: CDR1 MNHEY, CDR2 SMNVEV (reference sequence). This CDR3 reads CASSDRVSYEQYF. The DNA for the CDR3 is TGTGCCAGCAGTGACAGAGTCTCCTACGAGCAGTACTTC.

This chain uses TRBV24-1 with TRBJ2-7, with TRBD2 as a possible D gene (6 bases). Germline V gene data show CDR1 as KGHDR and CDR2 as SFDVKD. V gave up 5 bases and J gave up 0 bases, with 10 bases separating them. CDR3 length equals 14 residues. In DNA, the CDR3 is TGTGCCACCAGTGCCGGGGGTAGCTCCTACGAGCAGTACTTC. Protein sequence: CATSAGGSSYEQYF.

The chain recombines TRBV30 with TRBJ2-1; 11 nucleotides match TRBD2. CDR1 and CDR2 from the germline V gene are GTSNPN and SVGIG (reference sequence). This CDR3 comprises 14 residues. V was clipped by 2 bases and J by 8 bases; unmatched bases: 5. CDR3 protein: CAWSIAGGPHEQFF. CDR3 DNA: TGTGCCTGGAGTATAGCGGGAGGGCCCCATGAGCAGTTCTTC.

The chain uses TRBV6-5 and TRBJ2-5; D is possibly TRBD2 (8 bases). CDR3 length: 14 amino acids. Trimming took off 7 bases at V and 7 bases at J, with 19 bases between the two ends. Germline V gene sequence: CDR1 MNHEY, CDR2 SVGAGI. The CDR3 sequence is CASNPGGGVGTQYF. The CDR3 DNA sequence: TGTGCCAGCAACCCGGGAGGGGGCGTTGGGACCCAGTACTTC.

The V gene is TRBV7-2, the J gene TRBJ1-1; D is possibly TRBD1 (5 bases). V lost 1 base and J 4 bases, leaving 13 bases between the germline ends. The CDR3 spans 15 residues. Germline lookup yields CDR1 SGHTA and CDR2 FQGNSA. For the CDR3, the DNA is TGTGCCAGCAGCTTAGTGGGGGGAGAGCGCACTGAAGCTTTCTTT. Its protein is CASSLVGGERTEAFF.